Here is one TCR beta chain with its context. The entry originates in a study of shared T cell receptors in the human thymus. Repertoires were generated with immunoSEQ multiplex PCR, while TCRdb's copy carries only in-frame clones and drops some. The data contain hundreds of thousands of clones, 88% of them seen just once; the ten biggest clones take up about 0.01%. Trimming removed 0 bases at V and 10 bases at J, with 14 bases between. This CDR3 is 13 amino acids long. The germline CDR1 and CDR2 sequences are SGDLS and YYNGEE. In addition, the sample was reused for a study of human thymus T cells. That work states: Thymic material originated from resections removed in the course of corrective heart surgery.

The TCR sequence derives from a boy under three years old with a congenital heart defect. This chain links TRBV9 with TRBJ2-7; the D gene is possibly TRBD2 (6 bases). Sample: thymocytes. DNA for the CDR3: TGTGCCAGCAGCGTAGAGGTCGCGGGACCCCAGTACTTC. It translates to CASSVEVAGPQYF.